A single sample is the source of the 2 T cell receptor beta chains below, sequenced in a study of blood T cell repertoires in COVID-19. TCRdb keeps only in-frame clones here, not all; method: immunoSEQ multiplex PCR. The sample records around 300,000 clones, approximately 88% being singletons. The sequenced sample consisted of PBMCs or T cells enriched from blood (not recorded which). All receptors derive from a woman aged 40 to 55 who had recovered from COVID-19.

This clone was detected only once. V usage is TRBV7-2 and J usage is TRBJ1-1; no firm D call. The germline V and J ends were trimmed by 5 bases and 5 bases, with 12 bases remaining between them. CDR3 length equals 13 residues. Per germline, CDR1 SGHTA and CDR2 FQGNSA. The CDR3 loop reads CASSPRVVTEAFF. The CDR3 DNA reads TGTGCCAGCAGCCCCCGAGTCGTTACTGAAGCTTTCTTT.

The chain has TRBV29-1 and TRBJ2-5; TRBD1 is a possible D gene (5 bases). V shed 4 bases and J shed 2 bases, with 8 bases lying between them. This CDR3 contains 12 residues. CDR1 is SQVTM, CDR2 ANQGSEA, per germline. The CDR3 DNA follows: TGCAGCGTTGGACAGCTACAAGAGACCCAGTACTTC. Translated: CSVGQLQETQYF.